The 5 T cell receptor beta chains reported below all come from one sample, sequenced in a study of blood T cells in healthy people across ages. Primed by a sample-barcoded 5' primer and a J-beta primer mix, a second PCR proceeded for about 7 to 12 cycles. TCRdb recomputed calls from the 5' RACE reads with MiXCR, one row per CDR3 protein. This sample has roughly 500,000 distinct CDR3 sequences, with around 24% found just once. The data also belong to a second study, concerning T cells of mothers and their children.

The sample was blood. All receptors derive from a boy younger than 18 in good health.

There are a few counts of this clonotype. The rearrangement joins TRBV4-2 to TRBJ2-1; D not certain. Germline lookup yields CDR1 LGHNA and CDR2 YNFKEQ. The CDR3 covers 11 residues. Trimming removed 4 bases at V and 6 bases at J, with 4 bases between. The CDR3 nucleotides read TGTGCCAGCAGCCGGGTCAATGAGCAGTTCTTC. Protein sequence: CASSRVNEQFF.

This clonotype has more than one count but fewer than ten. The CDR3 coding sequence is TGTGCCAGCGTCACTTTCCGGGACAGGGATATTGAAGCTTTCTTT. Translated, it gives CASVTFRDRDIEAFF. The rearrangement uses TRBV28 and TRBJ1-1; TRBD1 matches at 9 bases. CDR1 and CDR2 (germline): MDHEN, SYDVKM. V was clipped by 8 bases and J by 7 bases; unmatched bases: 14. The CDR3 length is 15 residues.

This clonotype was seen many times. This chain uses TRBV12-3 or TRBV12-4 with TRBJ2-5, with D perhaps given as TRBD1 or TRBD2 (5 bases each). CDR3 length: 12 amino acids. V dropped 8 bases and J dropped 5 bases, with 12 bases sitting between them. CDR3 nucleotide sequence: TGTGCCAGCCGGGGCCTGGGGGAGACCCAGTACTTC. Translating gives CASRGLGETQYF.

The chain links TRBV28 to TRBJ1-6; no definite D call. Germline CDR1 reads MDHEN; CDR2 reads SYDVKM. Trimming stripped 6 bases from V and 10 bases from J, with 16 bases between. CDR3 length: 14 residues. As DNA, the CDR3 is TGTGCCAGCAGCCCAGGAGGGCAGGCGTCACCCCTCCACTTT. Translating gives CASSPGGQASPLHF.

This chain uses TRBV4-3 with TRBJ1-2; D is ambiguous. V was cut by 0 bases and J by 0 bases, with 11 bases left in between. The germline V gene encodes CDR1 LGHNA and CDR2 YSLEER. This CDR3 contains 16 residues. CDR3 nucleotide sequence: TGCGCCAGCAGCCAAGATCTCCGTTTATCTAACTATGGCTACACCTTC. It translates to CASSQDLRLSNYGYTF.